Below are 12 T cell receptor beta chains sequenced from a single sample in a study of spatial heterogeneity in lung cancer. As to time point: blood at routine non-recurrence follow-up after resection. Without sorting, whole RNA was sequenced from tumor, nontumor lung or frozen PBMC. Via MiXCR, TCRdb re-called the 5' RACE reads, giving one row per CDR3 protein. The sample lists 51,000 or so distinct CDR3 sequences, 7.4% occurring once. Material: PBMCs, obtained at follow-up. These receptors were collected from a female donor with early-stage non-small cell lung cancer.

This clonotype was picked up many times. This chain uses TRBV27 with TRBJ1-3; 8 bases are shared with TRBD1. V lost 5 bases to trimming and J lost 3 bases; unmatched junction nucleotides: 0. Looked up from germline, CDR1 is MNHEY and CDR2 is SMNVEV (reference sequence). The CDR3 runs 13 residues. This chain's CDR3 is CASSTGGGNTIYF. For the CDR3, the DNA is TGTGCCAGCAGTACAGGGGGTGGAAACACCATATATTTT.

V and J are TRBV20-1 and TRBJ1-5, with D maybe TRBD1 (6 bases). This CDR3 is 14 amino acids long. The V and J ends lost 2 bases and 5 bases respectively, with 13 bases between them. Germline CDR1 and CDR2: DFQATT and SNEGSKA (reference sequence). The chain's CDR3 is CSARPGGGDQPQHF. CDR3 nucleotides: TGCAGTGCTAGACCGGGAGGGGGGGATCAGCCCCAGCATTTT.

At least ten counts were recorded for this clonotype. V and J are TRBV7-2 and TRBJ1-4; D not resolved. Trimming removed 5 bases at V and 3 bases at J, with 13 bases between. The CDR3 spans 15 residues. Germline-derived CDR1 and CDR2 are SGHTA and FQGNSA. The CDR3 is CASSLAGTPNEKLFF. DNA of the CDR3: TGTGCCAGCAGCCTCGCCGGTACGCCTAATGAAAAACTGTTTTTT. Filled out from reference TRBV7-2 and TRBJ1-4, the complete variable domain reads GAGVSQSPSNKVTEKGKDVELRCDPISGHTALYWYRQSLGQGLEFLIYFQGNSAPDKSGLPSDRFSAERTGGSVSTLTIQRTQQEDSAVYLCASSLAGTPNEKLFFGSGTQLSVL.

J is TRBJ2-6 and V is TRBV7-8; 7 positions match TRBD1. The junction had 9 bases not matched to a gene; V was cut back by 10 bases and J by 0 bases. CDR1 and CDR2 from the germline V gene are SGHVS and FQNEAQ. CDR3 size: 16 residues. The CDR3 here is CATTGRGYSGANVLTF. The DNA of the CDR3 is TGTGCCACCACGGGCAGGGGGTACTCTGGGGCCAACGTCCTGACTTTC. The full variable domain, completed using reference TRBV7-8 and TRBJ2-6, is GAGVSQSPRYKVAKRGQDVALRCDPISGHVSLFWYQQALGQGPEFLTYFQNEAQLDKSGLPSDRFFAERPEGSVSTLKIQRTQQEDSAVYLCATTGRGYSGANVLTFGAGSRLTVL.

This clonotype came up many times. CDR3 bases: TGTGCCAGCCAAGAGGCTTCCCGGGATGGCTACACCTTC. Protein sequence: CASQEASRDGYTF. The V call is TRBV7-9, the J call TRBJ1-2; D is unclear. CDR3 length: 13 amino acids. Deletions cut 8 bases from V and 6 bases from J, with 16 bases between. Germline values: CDR1 SEHNR, CDR2 FQNEAQ (reference sequence). The full variable domain, rest sourced from reference TRBV7-9 and TRBJ1-2, is DTGVSQNPRHKITKRGQNVTFRCDPISEHNRLYWYRQTLGQGPEFLTYFQNEAQLEKSRLLSDRFSAERPKGSFSTLEIQRTEQGDSAMYLCASQEASRDGYTFGSGTRLTVV.

This clonotype was observed a handful of times. The V call is TRBV5-5, the J call TRBJ1-1; TRBD1 agrees at 8 bases. The CDR3 runs to 14 residues. The junction had 7 bases not matched to a gene; V was cut back by 4 bases and J by 5 bases. From germline, CDR1 is SGHKS and CDR2 YYEKEE (reference sequence). The CDR3 region has the DNA TGTGCCAGCAGCCTCAGGGGGCAGGGGACTGAAGCTTTCTTT. Its translation is CASSLRGQGTEAFF.

V gene TRBV6-2 or TRBV6-3 combines with J gene TRBJ1-1, with D tentatively TRBD1 (5 bases). The germline gives CDR1 MNHEY, CDR2 SVGEGT. V gave up 6 bases and J gave up 3 bases, with 8 bases separating them. The CDR3 runs 12 residues. The DNA for the CDR3 is TGTGCCAGCAGGGAGGGACACACTGAAGCTTTCTTT. Translated, it gives CASREGHTEAFF.

V and J are TRBV18 and TRBJ1-1; maybe TRBD1 (6 bases). Germline CDR1 and CDR2: KGHSH and LQKENI. V was shortened by 4 bases and J by 0 bases, with 15 bases between the two germline ends. The CDR3 is 16 amino acids. In nucleotides, the CDR3 is TGTGCCAGCTCACGTGGACAGCAACTCATGAACACTGAAGCTTTCTTT. It translates to CASSRGQQLMNTEAFF.

In this sample, this clonotype turned up a few times. The V call is TRBV29-1, the J call TRBJ1-1; 7 bases are shared with TRBD1. This CDR3 spans 14 amino acids. The V gene's germline CDR1 is SQVTM and CDR2 ANQGSEA. J gave up 3 bases and V 7 bases, and 11 bases lay outside the gene matches. Here the CDR3 DNA reads TGCAGCGCCAAAGACAGGGTTTGGGACACTGAAGCTTTCTTT. This sequence encodes CSAKDRVWDTEAFF.

By share of the sample, this clonotype is medium-sized. The chain joins TRBV7-9 to TRBJ1-5; 7 nucleotides match TRBD1. The CDR3 totals 15 residues. CDR1 is SEHNR and CDR2 is FQNEAQ in the germline V gene (reference sequence). Trimming at V came to 4 bases and at J to 6 bases, leaving 9 bases not matched to a gene. The CDR3 loop is CASSSSDRDTQPQHF. The CDR3, as DNA: TGTGCCAGCAGCTCCTCCGACAGGGACACTCAGCCCCAGCATTTT.

The rearrangement uses TRBV28 and TRBJ2-7, with unresolved D. The CDR3 covers 12 residues. V was pared by 5 bases and J by 9 bases, with 14 bases between. Looked up from germline, CDR1 is MDHEN and CDR2 is SYDVKM. CDR3 residues: CASSIEIKRQYF. CDR3 in DNA: TGTGCCAGCAGTATCGAGATAAAAAGGCAGTACTTC.

The rearrangement uses TRBV10-1 and TRBJ1-1; D possibly corresponds to TRBD1 (6 bases). Germline V gene sequence: CDR1 WNHNN, CDR2 SYGVQD (reference sequence). The V end was cut by 6 bases, the J end by 1 base, with 9 bases between. CDR3 length: 13 amino acids. In DNA form, the CDR3 reads TGCGCCAGCAGAAGGACAGAGAACACTGAAGCTTTCTTT. Translation gives CASRRTENTEAFF.